This T cell receptor (beta chain) was identified during a study of cytomegalovirus exposure and HLA in healthy donors. Only in-frame clones appear in the TCRdb table, and some are missing; sequencing was by immunoSEQ multiplex PCR. The table has 200,000 to 250,000 clones, about nine tenths seen once. Germline V CDR1 and CDR2: KGHSH, LQKENI. The CDR3 loop spans 13 amino acids. Trimming left V 1 base short and J 5 bases short, with 6 bases between. The donors were members of the roughly 120-subject validation cohort (separate from the approximately 670-subject first cohort). The origin of this receptor is a young woman in good health and CMV-seropositive. The specimen was PBMCs. The genes are TRBV18 and TRBJ1-5; possibly TRBD1 for D (6 bases). CDR3 sequence reads: CASSPHRDQPQHF. CDR3 sequence (DNA): TGTGCCAGCTCACCACACAGGGATCAGCCCCAGCATTTT.